This TCR beta chain was documented in a study of response to subunit inactivated influenza vaccine. Overall study findings and caveats: The study's authors posited that every seasonal influenza vaccination enlists few new T cells.

This clonotype came up a few times. What it recognizes is unknown. Each CDR3 protein gets one entry after TCRdb re-called the RT-PCR reads with MiXCR. The profile shows 530,000 or so distinct CDR3 sequences, 25% of them singletons. The V end was cut by 0 bases, the J end by 1 base, with 7 bases between. The CDR3 runs 15 residues. Germline V gene lookup returns CDR1 LGHNA and CDR2 YNFKEQ. This rearrangement joins TRBV4-2 to TRBJ1-5; D unresolved. This material consisted of CD4+ T cells sorted from PBMCs, taken about 5 days after vaccination. The receptor comes from a man in his forties or fifties who received an inactivated influenza vaccine. The CDR3 is CASSQDSRSNQPQHF. The DNA of the CDR3 is TGTGCCAGCAGCCAAGATTCCCGGAGCAATCAGCCCCAGCATTTT.